This T cell receptor (beta chain) originates from a study of blood T cell repertoires in COVID-19. Across the study: T cells, B-cell-depleted T cells, or PBMCs supplied cDNA or gDNA.

Sequencing was performed with immunoSEQ multiplex PCR; in TCRdb, only in-frame clones are kept and a portion is missing. The data show about 92,000 clones, about 71% seen once. Trimming cost V 5 bases and J 6 bases, with 14 bases left between them. CDR3 length: 13 residues. Germline values: CDR1 MRHNA, CDR2 SNTAGT. Material: peripheral blood. The TCR comes from a woman in her sixties or seventies in a cohort sampled during active or convalescent COVID-19. The rearrangement uses TRBV6-4 and TRBJ2-7, with D possibly TRBD2 on 5 matching bases. CDR3 bases: TGTGCCAGCAGTAAGGAAACCGCGGGCGAGCAGTACTTC. Translation: CASSKETAGEQYF.